The clone carrying this T cell receptor (beta chain) was seen many times. These data originate in a study of early T cells in non-severe SARS-CoV-2 infection. Unique molecular identifiers (one per individual cDNA molecule) were attached. TCRdb reprocessed the 5' RACE reads via MiXCR and lists one record per CDR3 protein. The sample has 26,000 or so distinct CDR3 sequences; just over 4% are singletons. The CDR3 is made up of 15 amino acids. V lost 5 bases and J lost 0, with 10 bases in between. The sample taken for sequencing was whole blood. V and J are TRBV12-3 or TRBV12-4 and TRBJ1-4; D is uncertain. This TCR was sampled from an adult who was a healthcare worker with PCR-confirmed SARS-CoV-2 infection or an uninfected control (not recorded which). The CDR3 DNA follows: TGTGCCAGCAGTATAACAGCAGCAACTAATGAAAAACTGTTTTTT. Residues: CASSITAATNEKLFF.